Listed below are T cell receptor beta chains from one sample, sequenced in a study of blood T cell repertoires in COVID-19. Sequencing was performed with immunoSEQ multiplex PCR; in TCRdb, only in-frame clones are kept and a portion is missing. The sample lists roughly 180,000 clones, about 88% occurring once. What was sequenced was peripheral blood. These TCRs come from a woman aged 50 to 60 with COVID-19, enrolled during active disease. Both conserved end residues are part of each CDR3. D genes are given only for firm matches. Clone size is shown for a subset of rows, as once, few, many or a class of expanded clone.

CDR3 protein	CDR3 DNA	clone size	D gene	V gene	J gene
CASSHRYPGEGASPLHF	TGCGCCAGCAGCCACCGATACCCCGGTGAGGGGGCTTCACCCCTCCACTTT	.	TRBD1	TRBV4-1	TRBJ1-6
CASSGGTADSYEQYF	TGCGCCAGCAGCGGCGGGACAGCAGACTCCTACGAGCAGTACTTC	.	.	TRBV5-1	TRBJ2-7
CASSQRGQGVHEQYF	TGTGCCAGCAGCCAGCGGGGACAGGGGGTCCACGAGCAGTACTTC	.	TRBD1	TRBV6-5	TRBJ2-7
CASSTSGGEYEQYF	TGTGCCAGTAGTACCTCGGGGGGGGAGTACGAGCAGTACTTC	.	TRBD2	TRBV19	TRBJ2-7
CASSGDRSNQPQHF	TGTGCCAGCTCAGGAGACAGAAGCAATCAGCCCCAGCATTTT	.	.	TRBV18	TRBJ1-5
CASSLSGHTGGQQFF	TGTGCCAGCAGTTTATCTGGACATACAGGGGGCCAGCAGTTCTTC	.	TRBD1	TRBV27	TRBJ2-1
CASSLKGQQETQYF	TGTGCCAGCAGCCTAAAGGGACAGCAAGAGACCCAGTACTTC	.	TRBD1	TRBV7-3	TRBJ2-5
CASSYGWAETQYF	TGTGCCAGCAGTTATGGGTGGGCAGAGACCCAGTACTTC	.	.	TRBV6-6	TRBJ2-5
CASSSGTVWQEDYGYTF	TGTGCCAGCAGCTCAGGAACGGTTTGGCAAGAAGACTATGGCTACACCTTC	.	.	TRBV11-2	TRBJ1-2
CALETGGSSPLHF	TGTGCCCTAGAAACAGGGGGCTCTTCACCCCTCCACTTT	.	TRBD1	TRBV30	TRBJ1-6
CASSRQRPYNEQFF	TGTGCCAGCAGTCGGCAGAGGCCCTACAATGAGCAGTTCTTC	.	.	TRBV6-2/TRBV6-3	TRBJ2-1
CASSRGIGENRGPYNEQFF	TGTGCCAGCAGTCGGGGTATAGGGGAAAACAGGGGGCCTTACAATGAGCAGTTCTTC	.	TRBD1	TRBV27	TRBJ2-1
CASSSEGARGQPQHF	TGCGCCAGCAGCTCGGAGGGGGCGCGCGGCCAGCCCCAGCATTTT	.	TRBD1	TRBV5-1	TRBJ1-5
CASSPTRGSSGNTIYF	TGTGCCAGCAGCCCGACAAGAGGGAGCTCTGGAAACACCATATATTTT	.	.	TRBV9	TRBJ1-3
CASSLGPGTVNTGELFF	TGTGCCAGCAGTTTAGGCCCCGGGACTGTGAACACCGGGGAGCTGTTTTTT	few	.	TRBV27	TRBJ2-2
CASSQDGTGGATEQFF	TGCGCCAGCAGCCAAGATGGTACGGGGGGGGCCACTGAGCAGTTCTTC	.	TRBD2	TRBV4-1	TRBJ2-1
CASSPLPLTGSTDTQYF	TGTGCCAGCAGTCCCCTCCCCTTGACAGGGTCAACAGATACGCAGTATTTT	.	TRBD1	TRBV27	TRBJ2-3
CASSYSRAGGGLTDTQYF	TGTGCCAGCAGTTACTCTAGGGCGGGCGGGGGACTCACAGATACGCAGTATTTT	.	TRBD2	TRBV6-2/TRBV6-3	TRBJ2-3
CASSVWRTTSLLDGYTF	TGTGCCAGCAGCGTATGGCGGACTACCTCCTTATTGGATGGCTACACCTTC	.	.	TRBV7-9	TRBJ1-2
CASSAGVWGEKLFF	TGTGCCAGTAGTGCAGGGGTTTGGGGGGAAAAACTGTTTTTT	once	.	TRBV19	TRBJ1-4
CASSWGGSNYGYTF	TGTGCCAGCAGCTGGGGCGGCAGCAACTATGGCTACACCTTC	.	.	TRBV7-9	TRBJ1-2
CASSLDPGPSTDTQYF	TGTGCCAGCAGCTTAGATCCAGGCCCAAGCACAGATACGCAGTATTTT	.	.	TRBV11-3	TRBJ2-3
CASSTTGAYEQYF	TGTGCCAGCAGCACTACAGGGGCCTACGAGCAGTACTTC	.	TRBD1	TRBV11-3	TRBJ2-7
CASSLVTGVQETQYF	TGTGCCAGCAGCTTAGTTACAGGGGTCCAAGAGACCCAGTACTTC	once	TRBD1	TRBV7-2	TRBJ2-5
CATRSDRGAFF	TGTGCCACCCGATCGGACAGAGGAGCTTTCTTT	.	.	TRBV6-5	TRBJ1-1